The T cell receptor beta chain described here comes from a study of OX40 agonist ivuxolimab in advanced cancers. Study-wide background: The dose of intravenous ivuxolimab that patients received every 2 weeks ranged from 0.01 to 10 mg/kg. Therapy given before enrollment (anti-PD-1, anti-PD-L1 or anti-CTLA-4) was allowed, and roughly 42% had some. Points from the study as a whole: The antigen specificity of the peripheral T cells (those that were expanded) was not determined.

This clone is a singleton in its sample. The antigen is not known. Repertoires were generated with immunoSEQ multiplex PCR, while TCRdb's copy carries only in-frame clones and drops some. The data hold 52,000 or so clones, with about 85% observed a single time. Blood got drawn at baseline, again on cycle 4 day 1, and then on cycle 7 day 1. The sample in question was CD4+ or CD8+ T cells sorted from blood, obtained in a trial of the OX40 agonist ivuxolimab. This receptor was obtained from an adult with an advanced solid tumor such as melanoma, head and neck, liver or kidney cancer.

CDR3: CASSLEEGEQYF. The DNA of the CDR3 is TGTGCCAGCAGCTTGGAGGAGGGGGAGCAGTACTTC. V usage is TRBV5-4 and J usage is TRBJ2-7, with D perhaps TRBD2 (6 bases). Germline V gene sequence: CDR1 SGHNT, CDR2 YYREEE (reference sequence). The V end lost 0 bases, the J end lost 7 bases, and 8 bases lay between the germline ends. This CDR3 spans 12 amino acids. Full variable domain (outside the CDR3, taken from reference TRBV5-4 and TRBJ2-7): ETGVTQSPTHLIKTRGQQVTLRCSSQSGHNTVSWYQQALGQGPQFIFQYYREEENGRGNFPPRFSGLQFPNYSSELNVNALELDDSALYLCASSLEEGEQYFGPGTRLTVT.